The 5 T cell receptor beta chains presented below share a single source sample, sequenced in a study of a mutant IDH1 vaccine in newly diagnosed glioma. This sample's time point: week 35, safety follow-up. In the vaccine, a single dose held 300 ug of the mutant IDH1 20-mer peptide, along with topical imiquimod. Antigens for these TCRs are unknown. This table comes from immunoSEQ multiplex PCR, and its TCRdb copy is limited to in-frame clones, with some not included. The profile covers fewer than 90,000 clones, with roughly 84% appearing a single time and around 12% taken by the ten largest. This specimen was PBMCs, taken from a glioma patient whose treatment included an IDH1 peptide vaccine. The source is a man younger than 35 with glioma.

The chain carries TRBV6-5 and TRBJ2-7; D gene uncertain. The V gene lost 0 bases and the J gene lost 4 bases, with 10 bases spanning the gap. The CDR3 contains 14 residues. CDR1 is MNHEY, CDR2 SVGAGI, per germline. The CDR3 reads CASSYSPDGYEQYF. DNA for the CDR3: TGTGCCAGCAGTTACTCCCCGGACGGGTACGAGCAGTACTTC.

The rearrangement uses TRBV6-1 and TRBJ1-1; TRBD1 agrees at 7 bases. Unmatched junction bases numbered 2, after V lost 3 bases and J lost 1 base. This CDR3 comprises 14 residues. The germline gives CDR1 MNHNS, CDR2 SASEGT. CDR3 DNA: TGTGCCAGCAGTGATACAGGGGCGAACACTGAAGCTTTCTTT. It translates to CASSDTGANTEAFF.

This clone showed up just once. The chain is built from TRBV14 and TRBJ2-1; 9 bases are a match to TRBD2. CDR1 is SGHDN and CDR2 is FVKESK in the germline V gene. J lost 4 bases, V lost 2 bases, and 15 bases had no gene match. This CDR3 region has 19 residues. This chain's CDR3 is CASSQKGLRAGGPYNEQFF. The CDR3, as DNA: TGTGCCAGCAGCCAAAAAGGGCTACGGGCGGGAGGGCCTTACAATGAGCAGTTCTTC.

The chain couples TRBV5-1 to TRBJ2-2, with D unclear. Trimming stripped 1 base from V and 6 bases from J, with 10 bases between. The CDR3 runs to 14 residues. Germline CDR1 SGHRS, CDR2 YFSETQ. The CDR3 DNA sequence: TGCGCCAGCAGCTTGAGTGTTAGTCCCGGGGAGCTGTTTTTT. Encoded protein: CASSLSVSPGELFF.

The V gene is TRBV5-3, the J gene TRBJ1-5; D gene ambiguous. TRBV5-3 is filed as an ORF, its function uncertain. The CDR3 loop spans 17 amino acids. Deletions cut 3 bases from V and 0 bases from J, with 16 bases between. The CDR3 DNA reads TGTGCCAGAAGCTACCTCATACATCCTTATAGCAATCAGCCCCAGCATTTT. Residues: CARSYLIHPYSNQPQHF.